This TCR beta chain was captured by sequencing in a study of beta chain features in type 1 diabetes. Background on the study: Investigators examined roughly 99,000,000 sorted cells across all samples.

The study's findings and limits: Still unanswered here is whether HLA type influences TCRB rearrangement. A moderate, significant TCRB CDR3 shortening appeared in type 1 diabetes across four CD4+ subsets. When VDJ junctions were examined, type 1 diabetes patients showed fewer insertions and more deletions.

The isolated RNA, all of it, was reverse transcribed, so expressed TCRB transcripts were what got sequenced. Using immunoSEQ multiplex PCR, the repertoire was profiled, and TCRdb retains in-frame clones only, with some absent. The sample yields roughly 150,000 clones, 9% to 10% seen once. This CDR3 has 15 residues. The J segment lost 0 bases and the V segment lost 6 bases, leaving 7 bases of the junction unmatched. CDR1 and CDR2 (germline): SQVTM, ANQGSEA. Via CD45RO/CCR7/CD25/CD127/CD95/CD27, cells of the CD4+ naive, central memory, regulatory and stem cell-like memory subsets were sorted. Remarks on this clone: What it binds is not known.

The chain employs TRBV29-1 and TRBJ2-3; 9 bases agree with TRBD2. The sequenced material came from central memory CD4+ T cells from blood. This sequence was found in a woman in her thirties with type 1 diabetes. CDR3 bases: TGCAGCGTCGCTAGCGGGGCCCCCAGCACAGATACGCAGTATTTT. This sequence encodes CSVASGAPSTDTQYF.